This paragraph covers one T cell receptor (beta chain) sequence. Its specificity is not known. The sample belongs to a study of PD-1 blockade in classical Hodgkin lymphoma. Whole-study findings and limits: Healthy donors reportedly exceeded newly diagnosed patients in baseline TCR diversity.

The protocol was immunoSEQ multiplex PCR, while the TCRdb copy is restricted to in-frame clones and leaves out a portion. The table includes about 58,000 clones, approximately 90% detected once. There was relapse after autologous stem cell transplantation in every patient, and there was variation in brentuximab vedotin exposure. The germline V and J ends were trimmed by 7 bases and 9 bases, with 15 bases remaining between them. Germline V gene data show CDR1 as SGHTA and CDR2 as FQGNSA. The CDR3 spans 12 residues. The source material was peripheral blood mononuclear cells (PBMCs), sampled before the second cycle of nivolumab. This receptor was identified in a human donor with classical Hodgkin lymphoma. The gene calls are TRBV7-2 and TRBJ2-5, with D perhaps matching TRBD2 (7 bases). The CDR3 coding sequence is TGTGCCAGCACCTCTCTAGGGGGGGCCCAGTACTTC. Translation: CASTSLGGAQYF.